This is a list of T cell receptor beta chains from one sample in a study of blood T cell repertoires in COVID-19. Assay: immunoSEQ multiplex PCR; the TCRdb copy retains only in-frame clones and omits some. The sample shows around 200,000 clones, about 76% of them seen only once. Sequenced input: peripheral blood. These receptors originate from a woman aged 40 to 50 with COVID-19, enrolled during active disease. Both conserved end residues are part of each CDR3.

13,TRBV29-1,CSSSGTGYNEQFF
14,TRBV10-2,CASSEYRGWTEAFF
14,TRBV5-6,CASSLSGHDYEQYF
15,TRBV27,CASSLSSGGDYGYTF
12,TRBV12-3/TRBV12-4,CASSQVNTEAFF
15,TRBV5-4,CASSKTGGSYNEQFF
13,TRBV10-1,CASSEQGGYEQYF
15,TRBV7-9,CASSLDRQGGNGYTF
17,TRBV5-4,CASSLGTVPGSGNTIYF
15,TRBV5-8,CASSLGQPLTYEQYF
17,TRBV10-3,CAISEPLSGGRSYEQYF
12,TRBV12-3/TRBV12-4,CASKQGGETQYF
15,TRBV6-6,CASSSPRDRGHGYTF
15,TRBV2,CASSAGGGAFNEQFF
15,TRBV5-1,CASSFRVAGEVEQFF
14,TRBV30,CAWNHGTDKETQYF
14,TRBV5-4,CASSFQGTNSPLHF
13,TRBV6-5,CASISEGGADRFF
13,TRBV28,CASRSGGPGELFF
13,TRBV12-3/TRBV12-4,CASRQGMFPEAFF
15,TRBV6-5,CASSYTANPPYEQYF
18,TRBV2,CASRKGVAGGQYQETQYF
12,TRBV15,CATKGVDTEAFF
14,TRBV5-1,CASSITGTNTEAFF
15,TRBV15,CATSRDFGSGNEQFF
16,TRBV7-2,CASSLIGTGVSDTQYF
13,TRBV19,CASSKTGGLEAFF
13,TRBV11-2,CASSFPAGETQYF
11,TRBV12-3/TRBV12-4,CASSAVHTQYF
14,TRBV10-3,CAIRGTGVPYEQYF
13,TRBV5-6,CASSLAVGALAFF
14,TRBV5-6,CASSPEVTNEKLFF
14,TRBV27,CASSLSWDTETQYF
13,TRBV7-2,CASSLDWNYGYTF
14,TRBV29-1,CSVEVAGGGYGYTF
15,TRBV30,CAWRPAEMTTDTQYF
15,TRBV9,CASSPSGQSPEKVFF
15,TRBV2,CASSEYRVGNQPQHF
13,TRBV6-2/TRBV6-3,CASSYSGQGTAFF
15,TRBV18,CASSPVREEANEQFF
12,TRBV30,CAWSARGNEQFF
15,TRBV7-2,CASSLTNSGANVLTF
15,TRBV10-3,CAIRPTSGRIDEQYF
14,TRBV25-1,CASSLRDRRETQYF
13,TRBV29-1,CSVVLTSSYEQYF
11,TRBV30,CACRDFYEQYF
14,TRBV7-2,CASSLGTENQPQHF
14,TRBV7-9,CASSLEDGNQPQHF
14,TRBV2,CASSDRGDNSPLHF
15,TRBV4-1,CASSQEVVSNQPQHF
11,TRBV30,CAWRRNKTGGF
12,TRBV15,CATSGGYNEQFF
15,TRBV18,CASSPGLAAYNEQFF
12,TRBV6-6,CATTGGGQPQHF
11,TRBV20-1,CSVADTPGYTF
15,TRBV5-1,CASVSGDSGANVLTF
14,TRBV5-1,CASSPYSFNQPQHF